The clone carrying this TCR beta chain turned up a few times. Its specificity is not known. This CDR3 is built from 13 residues. With 0 bases clipped from V and 5 bases from J, the junction kept 3 bases outside the gene matches. CDR1 DFQATT and CDR2 SNEGSKA come from the germline V gene (reference sequence). The sample is drawn from a study of regulatory T cells in long-lasting Graves disease. Regarding the study as a whole: Relative to new patients (around 1,000), persistent patients exhibited greater sharing of public clonotypes (approximately 2,800). TRBV28 was favored in persistent disease, as were TRBJ1-2 and TRBJ2-5.

Time point indicated: newly diagnosed GD, antithyroid drugs for less than 3 months. Extracted RNA from PBMCs served as the source of the TCR library. The patient group derived from an endocrinology department in Xi'an, China. HTBI primers from iRepertoire and Arm-PCR of CDR3 regions yielded the TCR beta libraries. TCRdb itself ran the multiplex PCR reads through MiXCR, one entry per CDR3 protein. The sample holds 350,000 to 500,000 distinct CDR3 sequences, 16% seen once. The same data also went into a second study, on T cells in Graves' hyperthyroidism and ophthalmopathy. This second study says: First-round RT-PCR with HTBI primers amplified the TCR CDR3 region.

Sequencing used peripheral blood mononuclear cells (PBMCs), obtained at new diagnosis, from a patient treated with antithyroid drugs. This sequence originates from a woman younger than 30 with Graves disease. V is TRBV20-1 and J is TRBJ2-5; 7 nucleotides align to TRBD1. The CDR3 coding sequence is TGCAGTGCTAGAGATCAGGGGGTTGAGACCCAGTACTTC. Translating gives CSARDQGVETQYF.